This TCR beta chain was identified during a study of cytomegalovirus exposure and HLA in healthy donors. Study-wide results and limits: Three chains linked to CMV were shown in vitro to be specific for CMV antigens. Rare sequences made up most TCRs, while some public TCRs were found in many donors. Within the approximately 130 validation repertoires, first-cohort TCR clusters tended to co-occur, according to a later analysis. As was reported, the classifier diagnosed cytomegalovirus status with high specificity and sensitivity.

Worth noting for this clone: Its target is not known.

Germline V lookup: CDR1 SNHLY, CDR2 FYNNEI. The CDR3 is 17 residues long. V lost 4 bases to trimming and J lost 3 bases; unmatched junction nucleotides: 9. Profiling relied on immunoSEQ multiplex PCR, and the TCRdb table lists in-frame clones only, not all of them. The sample records 120,000 to 150,000 clones, roughly 86% being singletons. The gene calls are TRBV2 and TRBJ1-1, with TRBD1 matching over 12 bases. What was sequenced was PBMCs. This clonotype was obtained from a man in his late teens or twenties in good health and CMV-seropositive. This CDR3 reads CASSAGTGGPRDTEAFF. The DNA of the CDR3 is TGTGCCAGCAGTGCAGGGACAGGGGGCCCAAGGGACACTGAAGCTTTCTTT.